The following is a T cell receptor beta chain sequence with its context. The antigen is undetermined. The data are from a study of shared clonotypes between healthy human individuals. At the level of the study: A donor's plate count was three for CD4 naive and three for CD4 memory; CD8 naive had two and CD8 memory one. Study results and limitations: Sorted-subset sequencing, rarefaction showed, was incomplete despite large depth. Naive subsets typically showed greater estimated richness than memory subsets. Several donors held approximately 4.5% of naive CD4 clonotypes in common.

Some clones are missing from TCRdb's copy, which holds only in-frame ones; the method was immunoSEQ multiplex PCR. The data contain over a million clones, around 98% of them singletons. This clonotype was obtained from a man aged 25 to 40 in good health. The specimen sequenced was naive CD4+ T cells sorted from blood. Subset described: CD45RA+ positively selected.

The CDR3 sequence is CASSFVRGASYEQYF. The DNA of the CDR3 is TGTGCCAGCAGCTTCGTACGGGGGGCGTCCTACGAGCAGTACTTC. The rearrangement links TRBV11-2 to TRBJ2-7; perhaps TRBD2 as D (7 bases). There are 15 residues in the CDR3. From germline, CDR1 is SGHAT and CDR2 FQNNGV. Trimming took off 3 bases at V and 1 base at J, with 13 bases between the two ends. Combining the CDR3 with reference TRBV11-2 and TRBJ2-7 gives the whole variable domain EAGVAQSPRYKIIEKRQSVAFWCNPISGHATLYWYQQILGQGPKLLIQFQNNGVVDDSQLPKDRFSAERLKGVDSTLKIQPAKLEDSAVYLCASSFVRGASYEQYFGPGTRLTVT.